Listed below are T cell receptor beta chains from one sample, sequenced in a study of blood T cell dynamics during melanoma immunotherapy. Libraries were prepared by immunoSEQ multiplex PCR; TCRdb keeps only in-frame clonotypes and omits some of them. The table lists 4,500 to 6,000 clones, approximately 83% of them singletons. The starting material was blood, obtained from a patient treated with checkpoint blockade. The source is a human donor with melanoma. Both conserved end residues are part of each CDR3. D genes are given only for firm matches. Expanded clones get a size class; other rows say once, few or many, or leave the size out.

TRBD2 | TRBJ2-7 | . | TRBV6-5 | CASSFSGRAREQYF | TGTGCCAGCAGTTTTAGCGGGAGGGCCAGAGAGCAGTACTTC
. | TRBJ2-7 | . | TRBV11-2 | CASTPTGSYEQYF | TGTGCCAGCACTCCGACGGGCTCCTACGAGCAGTACTTC
. | TRBJ1-5 | . | TRBV7-4 | CASSFSENQPQHF | TGTGCCAGCAGCTTTAGCGAGAATCAGCCCCAGCATTTT
TRBD1 | TRBJ1-1 | . | TRBV11-3 | CASSPRDREAGEAFF | TGTGCCAGCAGCCCCCGGGACAGGGAAGCTGGCGAAGCTTTCTTT
. | TRBJ2-5 | once | TRBV5-1 | CASSGMKGEETQYF | TGCGCCAGCAGCGGTATGAAGGGGGAGGAGACCCAGTACTTC
TRBD2 | TRBJ2-2 | once | TRBV7-6 | CASSYLGGSLGTGELFF | TGTGCCAGCAGCTACCTCGGCGGGAGCCTTGGAACCGGGGAGCTGTTTTTT
. | TRBJ2-3 | . | TRBV18 | CASSSSDTQYF | TGTGCCAGCTCATCGTCTGATACGCAGTATTTT
TRBD1 | TRBJ2-1 | . | TRBV30 | CAWGAGGSLNEQFF | TGTGCCTGGGGGGCAGGGGGATCATTAAATGAGCAGTTCTTC
. | TRBJ1-2 | once | TRBV29-1 | CSVEWQLYGYTF | TGCAGCGTTGAATGGCAGCTATATGGCTACACCTTC
. | TRBJ1-5 | few | TRBV4-1 | CASSQEDRPLSPQHF | TGCGCCAGCAGCCAAGAAGACAGGCCCCTATCGCCCCAGCATTTT
TRBD1 | TRBJ2-2 | . | TRBV5-4 | CASSSETGGTGELFF | TGTGCCAGCAGCTCGGAGACAGGGGGCACCGGGGAGCTGTTTTTT
. | TRBJ2-5 | . | TRBV7-9 | CASSFTGFQETQYF | TGTGCCAGCAGCTTCACAGGGTTCCAAGAGACCCAGTACTTC
TRBD1 | TRBJ1-4 | . | TRBV5-1 | CASSPDRGPEKLFF | TGCGCCAGCAGCCCGGACAGGGGCCCCGAAAAACTGTTTTTT
TRBD1 | TRBJ2-7 | . | TRBV30 | CAWSQQGANEQYF | TGTGCCTGGAGTCAACAGGGGGCCAACGAGCAGTACTTC
TRBD2 | TRBJ2-7 | . | TRBV2 | CASKRLAGGLTYEQYF | TGTGCCAGCAAACGACTAGCGGGAGGCCTAACCTACGAGCAGTACTTC
. | TRBJ1-1 | . | TRBV6-1 | CASSAPGGGSAFF | TGTGCCAGCAGTGCACCCGGGGGCGGTTCAGCTTTCTTT
TRBD2 | TRBJ2-1 | . | TRBV5-1 | CASSLAGVAGGRGREQFF | TGCGCCAGCAGCTTGGCCGGGGTAGCGGGAGGGCGAGGGCGTGAGCAGTTCTTC
. | TRBJ1-6 | . | TRBV14 | CASSLGGSYNSPLHF | TGTGCCAGCAGCCTTGGGGGATCCTATAATTCACCCCTCCACTTT
. | TRBJ2-7 | . | TRBV12-5 | CASGQSSYEQYF | TGTGCCTCGGGGCAGAGCTCCTACGAGCAGTACTTC
. | TRBJ2-1 | . | TRBV4-1 | CASSPWAGVHNEQFF | TGCGCCAGCAGCCCGTGGGCAGGGGTCCACAATGAGCAGTTCTTC
TRBD1 | TRBJ1-4 | . | TRBV5-1 | CASSLAGGINEKLFF | TGCGCCAGCAGCTTGGCAGGGGGCATTAATGAAAAACTGTTTTTT
. | TRBJ2-2 | . | TRBV7-2 | CASRPGGTNTGELFF | TGTGCCAGCCGGCCTGGCGGGACGAACACCGGGGAGCTGTTTTTT